In its sample, the clone carrying this TCR beta chain was seen once. Antigen unknown. The data derive from a study of STAT5B mutations in CD4+ large granular lymphocyte leukemia. Study-wide results and caveats: Without HLA matching, higher CD4+ than CD8+ T-LGLL clonality could reflect small sample size. Main leukemic clonotypes were patient-specific, but more than 20% appeared at low frequency elsewhere. Top patient clones used TRBV06 genes more often: 8/27 versus 2/35 in controls.

The CDR3 totals 14 residues. Germline V gives CDR1 LNHDA, CDR2 SQIVND (reference sequence). With 4 bases clipped from V and 6 bases from J, the junction kept 3 bases outside the gene matches. Per the study methods: Lowest detectable productive clonotype frequency was 2.59 x 10-5. Assay used: immunoSEQ multiplex PCR; TCRdb lists only in-frame clones, some missing. V, J and clone size reflect that table, while D and trimming were determined from the DNA. The table has more than 30,000 clones, 88% seen once; the top ten hold approximately 1%. The TCR sequence derives from a human donor in good health. V and J are TRBV19 and TRBJ1-5, with 10 bases aligning to TRBD1. The sample taken for sequencing was CD4+ T cells from blood buffy coats. The CDR3 sequence is CASSKTGGIQPQHF. For the CDR3, the DNA is TGTGCCAGTAGTAAGACAGGGGGCATTCAGCCCCAGCATTTT.